The clone carrying this T cell receptor (beta chain) appeared a single time. The antigen is unknown. The length of the CDR3 is 16 residues. V lost 1 base, J lost 5 bases, and 9 bases stayed unmatched. Germline CDR1 SGHDT, CDR2 YYEEEE. The record originates from a study of cytomegalovirus exposure and HLA in healthy donors. Overall study context: The same platform as the approximately 640 first-cohort repertoires was used for the roughly 130 validation repertoires, a later analysis reported.

Clones were sequenced by immunoSEQ multiplex PCR, and TCRdb holds only the in-frame ones, with some missing. The data hold 150,000 or so clones, with 89% observed a single time. The study, taken as a whole, reports: Clusters of TCRs from the first cohort tended to co-occur in the 120 validation repertoires (as a later analysis found).

V usage is TRBV5-6 and J usage is TRBJ1-2; 9 bases match TRBD1. The source is a woman aged 18-29 years in good health and CMV-seronegative. The sequenced sample consisted of PBMCs. The CDR3 DNA reads TGTGCCAGCAGCTTGTTGGGACAGGGTTCCCAGTATGGCTACACCTTC. This gives the protein CASSLLGQGSQYGYTF.